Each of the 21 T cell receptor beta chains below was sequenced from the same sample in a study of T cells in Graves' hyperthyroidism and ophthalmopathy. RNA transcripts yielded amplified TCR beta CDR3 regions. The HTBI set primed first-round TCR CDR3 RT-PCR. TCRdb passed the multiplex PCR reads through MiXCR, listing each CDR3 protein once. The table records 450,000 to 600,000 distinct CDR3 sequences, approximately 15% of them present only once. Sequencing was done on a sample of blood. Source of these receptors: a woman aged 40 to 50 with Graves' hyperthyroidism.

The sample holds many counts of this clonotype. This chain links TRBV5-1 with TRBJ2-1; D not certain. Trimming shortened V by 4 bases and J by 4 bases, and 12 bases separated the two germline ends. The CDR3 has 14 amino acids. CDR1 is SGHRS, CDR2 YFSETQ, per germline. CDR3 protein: CASSPTAPYNEQFF. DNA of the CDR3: TGCGCCAGCAGCCCCACGGCCCCGTACAATGAGCAGTTCTTC.

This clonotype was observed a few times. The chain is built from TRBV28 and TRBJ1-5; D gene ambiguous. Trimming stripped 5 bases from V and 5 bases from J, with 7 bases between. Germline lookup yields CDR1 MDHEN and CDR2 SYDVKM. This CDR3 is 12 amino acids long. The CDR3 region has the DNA TGTGCCAGCAGTGTAGACCATCAGCCCCAGCATTTT. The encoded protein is CASSVDHQPQHF.

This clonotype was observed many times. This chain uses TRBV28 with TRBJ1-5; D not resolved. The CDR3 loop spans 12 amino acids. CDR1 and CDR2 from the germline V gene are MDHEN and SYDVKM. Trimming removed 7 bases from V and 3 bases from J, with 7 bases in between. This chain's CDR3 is CASTFINQPQHF. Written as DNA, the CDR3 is TGTGCCAGCACCTTTATCAATCAGCCCCAGCATTTT.

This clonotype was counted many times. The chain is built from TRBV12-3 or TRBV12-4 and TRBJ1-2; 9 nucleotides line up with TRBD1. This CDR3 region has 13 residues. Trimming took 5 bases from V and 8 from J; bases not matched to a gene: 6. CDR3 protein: CASSTGGLRGYTF. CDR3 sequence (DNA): TGTGCCAGCAGTACAGGGGGCCTGCGGGGCTACACCTTC.

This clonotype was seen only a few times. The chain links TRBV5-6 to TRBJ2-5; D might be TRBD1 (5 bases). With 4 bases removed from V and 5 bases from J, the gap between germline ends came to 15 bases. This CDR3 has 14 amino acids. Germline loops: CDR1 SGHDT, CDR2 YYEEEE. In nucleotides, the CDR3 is TGTGCCAGCAGCCCCGGAACAGGTTTCGAGACCCAGTACTTC. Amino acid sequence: CASSPGTGFETQYF.

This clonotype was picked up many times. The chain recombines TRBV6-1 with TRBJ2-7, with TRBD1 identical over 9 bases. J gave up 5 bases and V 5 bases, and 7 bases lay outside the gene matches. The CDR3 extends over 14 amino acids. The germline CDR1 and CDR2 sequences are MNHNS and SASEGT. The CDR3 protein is CASSMTGGHNEQYF. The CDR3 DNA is TGTGCCAGCAGTATGACAGGGGGGCACAACGAGCAGTACTTC.

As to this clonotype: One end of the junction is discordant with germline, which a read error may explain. The CDR3 sequence: CASSGTTGTTEKLFF. In DNA, the CDR3 is TGTGCCAGCAGCGGCACGACAGGCACTACTGAAAAACTGTTTTTT. The chain recombines TRBV2 with TRBJ1-4, with D perhaps matching TRBD1 (6 bases). The CDR3 contains 15 residues. The V gene's germline CDR1 is SNHLY and CDR2 FYNNEI.

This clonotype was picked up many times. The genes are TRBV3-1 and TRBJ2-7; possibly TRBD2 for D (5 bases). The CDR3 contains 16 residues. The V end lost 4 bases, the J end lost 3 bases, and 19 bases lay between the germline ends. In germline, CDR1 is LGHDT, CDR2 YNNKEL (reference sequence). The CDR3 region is CASSRRTGTLGYEQYF. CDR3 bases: TGTGCCAGCAGCCGCCGGACTGGAACTTTGGGCTACGAGCAGTACTTC.

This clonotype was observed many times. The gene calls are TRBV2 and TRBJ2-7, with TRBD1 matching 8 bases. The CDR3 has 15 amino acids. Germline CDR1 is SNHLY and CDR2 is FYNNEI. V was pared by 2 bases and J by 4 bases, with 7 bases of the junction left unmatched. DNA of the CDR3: TGTGCCAGCAGTGAATTCGGTCAGGGGGCTTACGAGCAGTACTTC. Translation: CASSEFGQGAYEQYF.

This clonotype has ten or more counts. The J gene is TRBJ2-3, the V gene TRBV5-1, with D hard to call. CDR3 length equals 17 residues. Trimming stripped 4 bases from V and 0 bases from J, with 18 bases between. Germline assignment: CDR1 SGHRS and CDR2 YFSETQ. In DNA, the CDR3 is TGCGCCAGCAGCAGGGTACCTGGCGGAGTAAGCACAGATACGCAGTATTTT. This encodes CASSRVPGGVSTDTQYF.

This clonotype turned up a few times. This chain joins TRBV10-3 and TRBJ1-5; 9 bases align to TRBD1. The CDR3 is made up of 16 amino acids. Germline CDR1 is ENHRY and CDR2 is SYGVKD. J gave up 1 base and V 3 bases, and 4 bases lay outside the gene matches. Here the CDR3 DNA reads TGTGCCATCAGTGACCTTGGACAGGGGAGCAATCAGCCCCAGCATTTT. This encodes CAISDLGQGSNQPQHF.

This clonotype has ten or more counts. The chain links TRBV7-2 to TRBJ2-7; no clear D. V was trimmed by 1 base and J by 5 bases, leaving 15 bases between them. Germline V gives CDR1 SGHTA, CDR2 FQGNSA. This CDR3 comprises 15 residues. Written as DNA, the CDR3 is TGTGCCAGCAGCTTAGGCCCGGCCTCCCAGAACGAGCAGTACTTC. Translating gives CASSLGPASQNEQYF.

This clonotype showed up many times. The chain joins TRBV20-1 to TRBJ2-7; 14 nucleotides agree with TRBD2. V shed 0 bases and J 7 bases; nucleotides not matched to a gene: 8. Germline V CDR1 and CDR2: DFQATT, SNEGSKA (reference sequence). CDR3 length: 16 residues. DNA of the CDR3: TGCAGTGCTAGAGATCCAGGACTAGCGGGAGGACGAGAGCAGTACTTC. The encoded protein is CSARDPGLAGGREQYF.

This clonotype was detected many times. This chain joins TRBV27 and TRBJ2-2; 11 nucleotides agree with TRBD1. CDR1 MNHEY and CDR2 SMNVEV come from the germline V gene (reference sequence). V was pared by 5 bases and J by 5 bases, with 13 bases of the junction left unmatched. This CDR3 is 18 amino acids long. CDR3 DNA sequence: TGTGCCAGCAGTCTACAACCACTTGGGACAGGGGGGACCGGGGAGCTGTTTTTT. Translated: CASSLQPLGTGGTGELFF.

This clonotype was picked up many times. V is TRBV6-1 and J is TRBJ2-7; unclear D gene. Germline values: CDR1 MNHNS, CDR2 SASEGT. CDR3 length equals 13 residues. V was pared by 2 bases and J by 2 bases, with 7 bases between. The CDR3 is CASSEITAYEQYF. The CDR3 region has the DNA TGTGCCAGCAGTGAAATAACAGCCTACGAGCAGTACTTC.

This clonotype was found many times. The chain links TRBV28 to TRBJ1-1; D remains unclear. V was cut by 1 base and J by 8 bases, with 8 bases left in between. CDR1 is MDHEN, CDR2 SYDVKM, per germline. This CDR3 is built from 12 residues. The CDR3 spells CASSLSAAEAFF. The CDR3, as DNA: TGTGCCAGCAGTTTATCGGCTGCGGAAGCTTTCTTT.

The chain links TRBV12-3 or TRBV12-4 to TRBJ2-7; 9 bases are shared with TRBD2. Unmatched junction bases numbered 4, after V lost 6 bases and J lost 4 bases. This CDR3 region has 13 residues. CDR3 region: CASSNSGRYEQYF. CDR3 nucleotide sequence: TGTGCCAGCAGCAATAGCGGGAGATACGAGCAGTACTTC.

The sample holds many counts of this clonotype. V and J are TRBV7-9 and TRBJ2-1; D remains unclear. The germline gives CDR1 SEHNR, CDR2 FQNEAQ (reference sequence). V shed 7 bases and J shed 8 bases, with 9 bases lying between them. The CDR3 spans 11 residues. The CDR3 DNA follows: TGTGCCAGCACCCGGAGTTATGAGCAGTTCTTC. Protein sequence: CASTRSYEQFF.

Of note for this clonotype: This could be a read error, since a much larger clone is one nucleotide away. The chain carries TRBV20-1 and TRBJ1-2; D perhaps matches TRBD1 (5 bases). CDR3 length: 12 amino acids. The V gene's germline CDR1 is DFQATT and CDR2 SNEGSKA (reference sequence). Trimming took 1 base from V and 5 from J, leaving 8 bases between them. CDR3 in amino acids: CSARGGSYGYTF. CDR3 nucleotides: TGCAGTGCTAGAGGGGGGTCTTATGGCTACACCTTC.

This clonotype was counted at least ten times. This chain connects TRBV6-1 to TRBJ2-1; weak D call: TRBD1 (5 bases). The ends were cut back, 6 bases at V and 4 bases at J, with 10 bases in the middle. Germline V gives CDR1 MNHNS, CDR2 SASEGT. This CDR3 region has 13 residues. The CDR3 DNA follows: TGTGCCAGCAGGTCGACAGAGTACAATGAGCAGTTCTTC. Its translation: CASRSTEYNEQFF.

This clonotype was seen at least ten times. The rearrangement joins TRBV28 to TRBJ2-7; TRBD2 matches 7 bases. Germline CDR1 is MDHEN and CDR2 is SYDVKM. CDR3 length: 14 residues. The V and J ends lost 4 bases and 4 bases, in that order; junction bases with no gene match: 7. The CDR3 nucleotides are TGTGCCAGCAGTTCAACGACTAGCTCGTACGAGCAGTACTTC. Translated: CASSSTTSSYEQYF.